Shown below are 18 T cell receptor beta chains from a single sample sequenced in a study of T cells in Graves' hyperthyroidism and ophthalmopathy. Template material for amplifying TCR beta CDR3 regions consisted of RNA transcripts. An initial round of RT-PCR targeting the TCR CDR3 relied on the HTBI primer set. Via MiXCR, TCRdb re-called the multiplex PCR reads, giving one row per CDR3 protein. Of 620,000 or so distinct CDR3 sequences in the sample, 13% to 15% were seen once. The material sequenced was blood. All receptors derive from a woman in her forties or fifties with Graves' ophthalmopathy.

The chain employs TRBV18 and TRBJ2-1, with D perhaps matching TRBD1 (6 bases). V gave up 1 base and J gave up 5 bases, with 12 bases separating them. This CDR3 contains 15 residues. From germline, CDR1 is KGHSH and CDR2 LQKENI. In nucleotides, the CDR3 is TGTGCCAGCTCACCACGAGGGGGTCCGCACAATGAGCAGTTCTTC. Translating gives CASSPRGGPHNEQFF.

The chain employs TRBV4-2 and TRBJ2-7; unclear D gene. The length of the CDR3 is 15 residues. Germline CDR1 LGHNA, CDR2 YNFKEQ. Trimming left V 0 bases short and J 2 bases short, with 11 bases between. DNA for the CDR3: TGTGCCAGCAGCCAAGAGACCGAGCGAACCTACGAGCAGTACTTC. Encoded protein: CASSQETERTYEQYF.

This clonotype was detected once. This chain connects TRBV6-2 or TRBV6-3 to TRBJ2-1; TRBD1 might be the D (5 bases). This CDR3 region has 17 residues. Germline assignment: CDR1 MNHEY and CDR2 SVGEGT. Trimming removed 6 bases at V and 0 bases at J, with 18 bases between. The CDR3 region is CASSPLRQSSSYNEQFF. CDR3 in DNA: TGTGCCAGCAGCCCCCTGAGACAGTCAAGCTCCTACAATGAGCAGTTCTTC.

This clonotype was seen repeatedly, ten times or more. The V and J genes are TRBV28 and TRBJ2-5; no firm D call. The germline gives CDR1 MDHEN, CDR2 SYDVKM. The CDR3 is 12 residues long. Trimming removed 2 bases at V and 2 bases at J, with 3 bases between. CDR3 nucleotide sequence: TGTGCCAGCAGTTTAATTCAAGAGACCCAGTACTTC. Translation gives CASSLIQETQYF. The full variable domain, rest sourced from reference TRBV28 and TRBJ2-5, is DVKVTQSSRYLVKRTGEKVFLECVQDMDHENMFWYRQDPGLGLRLIYFSYDVKMKEKGDIPEGYSVSREKKERFSLILESASTNQTSMYLCASSLIQETQYFGPGTRLLVL.

At least ten counts were recorded for this clonotype. The rearrangement joins TRBV7-6 to TRBJ2-7; D is uncertain. Per germline, CDR1 SGHVS and CDR2 FNYEAQ. V was shortened by 1 base and J by 0 bases, with 10 bases between the two germline ends. The CDR3 covers 15 residues. CDR3 coding DNA: TGTGCCAGCAGCTTAGGGAAACCACCCTCCTACGAGCAGTACTTC. Translation: CASSLGKPPSYEQYF.

V gene TRBV6-2 or TRBV6-3 combines with J gene TRBJ2-2; a possible D gene is TRBD2 (6 bases). Germline V gene lookup returns CDR1 MNHEY and CDR2 SVGEGT. The length of the CDR3 is 13 residues. The germline V and J ends were trimmed by 5 bases and 7 bases, with 11 bases remaining between them. CDR3 in DNA: TGTGCCAGCAGTCGGGAGTATGGCGGGGAGCTGTTTTTT. Translation gives CASSREYGGELFF.

This clonotype has a count of ten or more. The rearrangement joins TRBV11-3 to TRBJ2-5; TRBD1 agrees at 8 bases. The junction had 3 bases not matched to a gene; V was cut back by 5 bases and J by 1 base. Germline V lookup: CDR1 SGHNT, CDR2 YENEEA. This CDR3 has 14 amino acids. The CDR3 sequence: CASSADRGQETQYF. The CDR3 DNA reads TGTGCCAGCAGCGCAGACAGGGGCCAAGAGACCCAGTACTTC.

The chain couples TRBV19 to TRBJ2-2; a possible D gene is TRBD2 (7 bases). CDR3 length equals 18 residues. Germline V gene data show CDR1 as LNHDA and CDR2 as SQIVND (reference sequence). Trimming cost V 4 bases and J 0 bases, with 18 bases left between them. The CDR3 is CASSNPRGAGPNTGELFF. The CDR3 DNA reads as TGTGCCAGTAGTAACCCCCGGGGGGCGGGACCGAACACCGGGGAGCTGTTTTTT.

This clonotype has at least ten counts. This chain links TRBV2 with TRBJ2-3; a possible D gene is TRBD2 (6 bases). In germline, CDR1 is SNHLY, CDR2 FYNNEI. V lost 1 base and J lost 0, with 20 bases in between. The CDR3 consists of 19 residues. CDR3 coding DNA: TGTGCCAGCAGTGAAGAGAAGGGTAGCGGAGCGGCTAGCACAGATACGCAGTATTTT. Its protein is CASSEEKGSGAASTDTQYF.

This clonotype was detected many times. CDR3 sequence reads: CSGLNRNYGYTF. DNA of the CDR3: TGCAGTGGCCTAAACCGTAACTATGGCTACACCTTC. The genes are TRBV20-1 and TRBJ1-2, with D unclear. From germline, CDR1 is DFQATT and CDR2 SNEGSKA (reference sequence). The ends were cut back, 7 bases at V and 1 base at J, with 10 bases in the middle. The CDR3 sequence is 12 residues long.

This clonotype was seen ten or more times. Here the CDR3 reads CASSVVSGANVLTF. Here the CDR3 DNA reads TGTGCCAGCAGCGTAGTCTCCGGGGCCAACGTCCTGACTTTC. The chain is built from TRBV9 and TRBJ2-6; D is ambiguous. This CDR3 has 14 residues. From germline, CDR1 is SGDLS and CDR2 YYNGEE. V lost 0 bases, J lost 4 bases, and 5 bases lay in between. Full variable domain (outside the CDR3, taken from reference TRBV9 and TRBJ2-6): DSGVTQTPKHLITATGQRVTLRCSPRSGDLSVYWYQQSLDQGLQFLIQYYNGEERAKGNILERFSAQQFPDLHSELNLSSLELGDSALYFCASSVVSGANVLTFGAGSRLTVL.

This clonotype was seen only a few times. This chain links TRBV19 with TRBJ2-7; 13 bases align to TRBD2. The J segment lost 7 bases and the V segment lost 5 bases, leaving 14 bases of the junction unmatched. The germline gives CDR1 LNHDA, CDR2 SQIVND (reference sequence). This CDR3 spans 17 amino acids. CDR3 residues: CASSRNGLAGAQWEQYF. CDR3 bases: TGTGCCAGTAGTCGTAACGGACTAGCGGGAGCCCAGTGGGAGCAGTACTTC.

This clonotype was recorded many times. The rearrangement joins TRBV29-1 to TRBJ2-7; 11 bases match TRBD2. Per germline, CDR1 SQVTM and CDR2 ANQGSEA. With V trimmed by 6 bases and J by 6 bases, 16 bases remained unmatched. This CDR3 has 16 residues. The DNA of the CDR3 is TGCAGCGTCGATGACAACACTAGCGGGAGATTAGGCGAGCAGTACTTC. Translating gives CSVDDNTSGRLGEQYF.

This rearrangement joins TRBV19 to TRBJ2-5; the match to TRBD2 covers 8 bases. The CDR3 is made up of 15 amino acids. Germline V gene data show CDR1 as LNHDA and CDR2 as SQIVND (reference sequence). Losses at the gene ends were 3 bases for V and 0 bases for J; bases not matched to a gene: 3. The CDR3 protein is CASSMFSGNQETQYF. CDR3 in DNA: TGTGCCAGTAGTATGTTTAGCGGGAACCAAGAGACCCAGTACTTC.

Concerning this clonotype itself: It may be a read error: a sequence one base away is much more abundant. Given the absence of the conserved phenylalanine or tryptophan at the CDR3 end, a read error is likely. The chain couples TRBV28 to TRBJ2-4; D remains unclear. The CDR3 sequence is 12 residues long. Per germline, CDR1 MDHEN and CDR2 SYDVKM. V gave up 8 bases and J gave up 5 bases, with 10 bases separating them. CDR3 bases: TGTGCCAGCCGACATCCACAAAACATTCAGTACCTC. Its protein product is CASRHPQNIQYL.

The chain combines TRBV12-3 or TRBV12-4 with TRBJ1-2; TRBD1 is a possible D gene (5 bases). This CDR3 comprises 16 residues. V lost 7 bases and J lost 5, with 23 bases in between. CDR3 in DNA: TGTGCCAGCAACCCTGGGGGGACCCAAACGCGGTATGGCTACACCTTC. It translates to CASNPGGTQTRYGYTF.

The V gene is TRBV27, the J gene TRBJ1-3; 7 nucleotides match TRBD1. This CDR3 contains 15 residues. The V gene end was trimmed by 6 bases and the J gene end by 2 bases; junction bases not matched to a gene: 7. The V gene's germline CDR1 is MNHEY and CDR2 SMNVEV (reference sequence). The CDR3 loop reads CASRGWGTAGNTIYF. In nucleotides, the CDR3 is TGTGCCAGCAGAGGATGGGGGACAGCTGGAAACACCATATATTTT.

The chain carries TRBV28 and TRBJ2-6, with D hard to call. V lost 8 bases to trimming and J lost 2 bases, with 13 bases between them. This CDR3 has 15 amino acids. Germline CDR1 MDHEN, CDR2 SYDVKM. DNA for the CDR3: TGTGCCAGCGGATTGGGTCTGACTGGGGCCAACGTCCTGACTTTC. This codes for CASGLGLTGANVLTF.